The 17 T cell receptor beta chains presented below share a single source sample, sequenced in a study of CD8+ T cells in alopecia areata. Extracted from the samples, RNA was reverse transcribed into cDNA to serve as the sequencing template. The data were produced by immunoSEQ multiplex PCR, yet TCRdb's version contains in-frame clones alone and is incomplete. This repertoire shows hundreds of thousands of clones, 67% found once; its top ten account for more than 0.95%. Sequenced here: CD4+ T cells sorted from blood, sampled at week 0. These receptors were taken from a human donor with alopecia areata.

This clone came up a few times. The chain recombines TRBV4-3 with TRBJ1-5, with D unclear. The germline CDR1 and CDR2 sequences are LGHNA and YSLEER. Trimming removed 5 bases from V and 4 bases from J, with 12 bases in between. CDR3 length: 14 residues. For the CDR3, the DNA is TGCGCCAGCAGCTCCCGACCGGGAAATCAGCCCCAGCATTTT. Its protein product is CASSSRPGNQPQHF.

This clone was counted only a few times. The rearrangement links TRBV27 to TRBJ1-1; D gene ambiguous. From germline, CDR1 is MNHEY and CDR2 SMNVEV (reference sequence). There are 14 residues in the CDR3. Trimming cost V 4 bases and J 0 bases, with 9 bases left between them. The CDR3 DNA sequence: TGTGCCAGCAGTTCGAGGCCCATGAACACTGAAGCTTTCTTT. Translated: CASSSRPMNTEAFF.

The chain couples TRBV19 to TRBJ2-2; weak D call: TRBD2 (6 bases). This CDR3 has 14 residues. The V and J ends lost 7 bases and 3 bases respectively, with 12 bases between them. From germline, CDR1 is LNHDA and CDR2 SQIVND (reference sequence). The CDR3 reads CASTRDSHTGELFF. DNA for the CDR3: TGTGCCAGTACCCGGGACTCGCACACCGGGGAGCTGTTTTTT. Using reference TRBV19 and TRBJ2-2 for the parts outside the CDR3, the full variable domain is DGGITQSPKYLFRKEGQNVTLSCEQNLNHDAMYWYRQDPGQGLRLIYYSQIVNDFQKGDIAEGYSVSREKKESFPLTVTSAQKNPTAFYLCASTRDSHTGELFFGEGSRLTVL.

Concerning this clone: This may arise from a read error, as a much more abundant clone is one base away. Other DNA sequences within the sample encode an identical CDR3. The V call is TRBV7-2, the J call TRBJ1-1; D is uncertain. V was cut by 2 bases and J by 0 bases, with 1 base left in between. There are 12 residues in the CDR3. CDR1 is SGHTA, CDR2 FQGNSA, per germline. The CDR3 loop reads CASSLLNTEAFF. CDR3 DNA sequence: TGTGCCAGCAGCTTACTGAACACTGAAGCTTTCTTT.

This chain links TRBV5-1 with TRBJ2-7; either TRBD1 or TRBD2 may fit D (5 bases each). The CDR3 is 14 amino acids. The V gene lost 2 bases and the J gene lost 0 bases, with 9 bases spanning the gap. CDR1 is SGHRS, CDR2 YFSETQ, per germline. This CDR3 is CASSFKGSSYEQYF. The CDR3 region has the DNA TGCGCCAGCAGCTTTAAGGGGAGCTCCTACGAGCAGTACTTC.

CDR3 residues: CASSSRVHSYEQYF. CDR3 nucleotides: TGTGCCAGCAGTTCTAGGGTTCACTCCTACGAGCAGTACTTC. The chain carries TRBV27 and TRBJ2-7; D is unresolved. The ends were cut back, 4 bases at V and 0 bases at J, with 10 bases in the middle. This CDR3 has 14 residues. Germline V lookup: CDR1 MNHEY, CDR2 SMNVEV (reference sequence).

Turning to this clone: Other nucleotide sequences in the sample specify the same CDR3. This sequence joins TRBV5-1 and TRBJ2-3; D gene uncertain. This CDR3 has 13 residues. V was trimmed by 0 bases and J by 1 base, leaving 3 bases between them. CDR1 is SGHRS, CDR2 YFSETQ, per germline. This CDR3 reads CASSLGGTDTQYF. The CDR3 DNA is TGCGCCAGCAGCTTGGGTGGCACAGATACGCAGTATTTT. Using reference TRBV5-1 and TRBJ2-3 for the parts outside the CDR3, the full variable domain is KAGVTQTPRYLIKTRGQQVTLSCSPISGHRSVSWYQQTPGQGLQFLFEYFSETQRNKGNFPGRFSGRQFSNSRSEMNVSTLELGDSALYLCASSLGGTDTQYFGPGTRLTVL.

This rearrangement joins TRBV29-1 to TRBJ1-2; maybe TRBD1 (5 bases). The germline V gene has CDR1 SQVTM and CDR2 ANQGSEA. This CDR3 is 16 amino acids long. V was cut by 0 bases and J by 4 bases, with 18 bases left in between. CDR3 in amino acids: CSVEDHTGKGSYGYTF. Here the CDR3 DNA reads TGCAGCGTTGAAGATCATACGGGCAAGGGGTCCTATGGCTACACCTTC.

The chain employs TRBV7-9 and TRBJ2-7; 8 bases align to TRBD1. The CDR3 spans 13 residues. V dropped 7 bases and J dropped 3; count of bases not matched to a gene: 5. Germline CDR1 and CDR2: SEHNR and FQNEAQ (reference sequence). As DNA, the CDR3 is TGTGCCAGCAACCAGGGGGCAGGCTACGAGCAGTACTTC. The encoded protein is CASNQGAGYEQYF.

The chain employs TRBV29-1 and TRBJ2-2; D is perhaps TRBD2 (7 bases). With 7 bases removed from V and 5 bases from J, the gap between germline ends came to 17 bases. CDR1 is SQVTM and CDR2 is ANQGSEA in the germline V gene. The CDR3 spans 14 residues. This chain's CDR3 is CSDGRRGGTGELFF. The CDR3 region has the DNA TGCAGCGACGGGCGGAGGGGGGGTACCGGGGAGCTGTTTTTT.

This clone was counted a few times. This specimen includes other DNA sequences encoding the same CDR3. The J gene is TRBJ2-5, the V gene TRBV5-1; D is undetermined. CDR3 length: 12 amino acids. Trimming cost V 0 bases and J 2 bases, with 2 bases left between them. Germline lookup yields CDR1 SGHRS and CDR2 YFSETQ. The CDR3 loop is CASSLVQETQYF. CDR3 coding DNA: TGCGCCAGCAGCTTGGTTCAAGAGACCCAGTACTTC.

V is TRBV5-6 and J is TRBJ2-4; no firm D call. V was trimmed by 0 bases and J by 0 bases, leaving 10 bases between them. The CDR3 length is 16 residues. Germline values: CDR1 SGHDT, CDR2 YYEEEE. CDR3 DNA sequence: TGTGCCAGCAGCTTGGGCGCAGTTTTAGCCAAAAACATTCAGTACTTC. This translates into CASSLGAVLAKNIQYF.

The V call is TRBV30, the J call TRBJ2-5; possible D gene TRBD1, 6 bases. This CDR3 is 14 amino acids long. Between the trimmed V and J ends, which lost 3 bases and 4 bases, there was a span of 15 bases. Germline loops: CDR1 GTSNPN, CDR2 SVGIG (reference sequence). CDR3 coding DNA: TGTGCCTGGAGGGCCACAGGGATCTCAGAGACCCAGTACTTC. This encodes CAWRATGISETQYF.

J is TRBJ1-3 and V is TRBV29-1; D gene unclear. CDR3 length: 15 residues. The V gene's germline CDR1 is SQVTM and CDR2 ANQGSEA. V lost 6 bases and J 1 base, leaving 16 bases between the germline ends. Written as DNA, the CDR3 is TGCAGCGTAACCTCCGGGGTAGGATCTGGAAACACCATATATTTT. It is translated as CSVTSGVGSGNTIYF.

This chain links TRBV27 with TRBJ2-3; maybe TRBD1 (6 bases). The germline V gene has CDR1 MNHEY and CDR2 SMNVEV (reference sequence). Trimming removed 3 bases at V and 6 bases at J, with 7 bases between. This CDR3 spans 12 amino acids. Here the CDR3 DNA reads TGTGCCAGCAGTTTCACAGGGGATACGCAGTATTTT. It codes for CASSFTGDTQYF.

This clone was recorded only once. The gene calls are TRBV14 and TRBJ1-6; D gene unclear. V was pared by 4 bases and J by 6 bases, with 10 bases between. This CDR3 spans 14 amino acids. Germline CDR1 and CDR2: SGHDN and FVKESK. DNA of the CDR3: TGTGCCAGCAGCCCCGTTGAGACTAATTCACCCCTCCACTTT. Protein sequence: CASSPVETNSPLHF.

This clone was seen a handful of times. V is TRBV14 and J is TRBJ2-7; TRBD2 matches 7 bases. Germline-derived CDR1 and CDR2 are SGHDN and FVKESK. The CDR3 runs to 16 residues. Unmatched junction bases numbered 10, after V lost 4 bases and J lost 1 base. This CDR3 reads CASSPGGGKTSYEQYF. As DNA, the CDR3 is TGTGCCAGCAGCCCTGGGGGAGGGAAGACGTCCTACGAGCAGTACTTC.